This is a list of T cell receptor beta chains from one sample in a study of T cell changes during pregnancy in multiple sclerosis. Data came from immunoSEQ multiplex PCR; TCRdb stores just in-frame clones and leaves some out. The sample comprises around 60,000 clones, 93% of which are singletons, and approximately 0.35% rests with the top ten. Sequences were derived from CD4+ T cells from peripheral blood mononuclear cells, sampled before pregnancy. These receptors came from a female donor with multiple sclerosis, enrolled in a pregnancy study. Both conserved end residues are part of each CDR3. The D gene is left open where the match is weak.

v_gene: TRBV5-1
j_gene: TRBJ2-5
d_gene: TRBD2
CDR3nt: TGCGCCAGCAGCTTGGGACCGGCGGGAGGGGCGGAGACCCAGTACTTC
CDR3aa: CASSLGPAGGAETQYF

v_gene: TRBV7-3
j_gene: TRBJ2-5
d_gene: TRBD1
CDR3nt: TGTGCCAGCAGCTTTTCAGGGGGAGAGACCCAGTACTTC
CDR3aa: CASSFSGGETQYF

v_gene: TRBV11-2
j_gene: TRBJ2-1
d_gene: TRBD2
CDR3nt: TGTGCCAGCAGCTTAGGACTAGCGGCTTACAATGAGCAGTTCTTC
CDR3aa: CASSLGLAAYNEQFF

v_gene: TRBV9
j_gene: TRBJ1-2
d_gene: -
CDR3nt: TGTGCCAGCAGCGTAGGGCAGGGTAGTAACTATGGCTACACCTTC
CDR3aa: CASSVGQGSNYGYTF

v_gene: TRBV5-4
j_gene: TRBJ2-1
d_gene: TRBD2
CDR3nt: TGTGCCAGCAGCCCCCGGGGAGGGTCCTACAATGAGCAGTTCTTC
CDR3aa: CASSPRGGSYNEQFF

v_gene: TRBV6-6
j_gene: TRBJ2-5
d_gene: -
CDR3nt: TGTGCCAGCAGTTACACCGGACAGCAAGAGACCCAGTACTTC
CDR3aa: CASSYTGQQETQYF

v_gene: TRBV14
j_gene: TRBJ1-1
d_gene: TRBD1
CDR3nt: TGTGCCAGCAGCCTTCGGACAGGAAGAGGCACTGAAGCTTTCTTT
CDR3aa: CASSLRTGRGTEAFF

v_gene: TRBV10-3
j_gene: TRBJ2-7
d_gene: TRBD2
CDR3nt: TGTGCCATCAGTGACCTTGGACTAGGACTCCGGTACGAGCAGTACTTC
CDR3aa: CAISDLGLGLRYEQYF

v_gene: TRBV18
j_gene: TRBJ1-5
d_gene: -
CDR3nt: TGTGCCAGCTCACTCGGGGAACATCAGCCCCAGCATTTT
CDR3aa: CASSLGEHQPQHF

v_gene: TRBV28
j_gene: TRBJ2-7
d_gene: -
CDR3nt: TGTGCCAGCAGTAAGGACACCTTTTACGAGCAGTACTTC
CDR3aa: CASSKDTFYEQYF

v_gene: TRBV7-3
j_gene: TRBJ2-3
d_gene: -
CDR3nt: TGTGCCAGCAGCTCCCGACAGGCCTTCACAGATACGCAGTATTTT
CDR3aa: CASSSRQAFTDTQYF